The 22 T cell receptor beta chains presented below share a single source sample, sequenced in a study of T-cell memory formation after mild COVID-19. In TCRdb, the 5' RACE reads were re-called with MiXCR into one record per CDR3 protein. The table shows roughly 250,000 distinct CDR3 sequences, with 15% to 20% occurring only once. Sequences were obtained from PBMCs or a T cell subset sorted from them (not recorded which). The receptor set was obtained from a man aged 18 to 29 who had mild COVID-19 (a few samples of this study predate the infection). Cell type and time point are not known.

The J gene is TRBJ1-3, the V gene TRBV5-8; maybe TRBD1 (5 bases). V lost 0 bases, J lost 0 bases, and 7 bases lay in between. The CDR3 is made up of 15 amino acids. Germline values: CDR1 SGHTS, CDR2 YDEGEE. In DNA, the CDR3 is TGTGCCAGCAGCTTGGAGGGACGCTCTGGAAACACCATATATTTT. Protein sequence: CASSLEGRSGNTIYF.

V is TRBV20-1 and J is TRBJ2-5, with TRBD1 matching 9 bases. CDR1 and CDR2 (germline): DFQATT, SNEGSKA (reference sequence). This CDR3 region has 13 residues. The V segment lost 6 bases and the J segment 1 base; nucleotides outside the gene matches: 3. CDR3 protein: CSAPGQGQETQYF. CDR3 coding DNA: TGCAGTGCCCCGGGACAGGGCCAAGAGACCCAGTACTTC.

This chain connects TRBV15 to TRBJ1-2; D ambiguous. V was clipped by 0 bases and J by 4 bases, with 12 bases between them. The CDR3 runs to 15 residues. CDR1 is LNHNV and CDR2 is YYDKDF in the germline V gene (reference sequence). The CDR3 DNA is TGTGCCACCAGCAGAGAGAGAGGAGCGAGCTATGGCTACACCTTC. Protein sequence: CATSRERGASYGYTF.

In this sample, this clonotype turned up a few times. The genes are TRBV5-6 and TRBJ2-1; D is perhaps TRBD1 (6 bases). In germline, CDR1 is SGHDT, CDR2 YYEEEE. Trimming left V 4 bases short and J 12 bases short, with 26 bases between. The CDR3 is 16 residues long. The CDR3: CASSPSGRAWGHRQFF. For the CDR3, the DNA is TGTGCCAGCAGCCCGTCCGGTCGAGCTTGGGGACACCGGCAGTTCTTC.

This clonotype was seen a handful of times. This rearrangement joins TRBV7-2 to TRBJ1-5; D perhaps matches TRBD1 (5 bases). The CDR3 extends over 14 amino acids. CDR1 SGHTA and CDR2 FQGNSA come from the germline V gene. V was pared by 3 bases and J by 5 bases, with 11 bases between. As DNA, the CDR3 is TGTGCCAGCAGCTTCTCGGCGGGGGATCAGCCCCAGCATTTT. Translating it yields CASSFSAGDQPQHF. Supplemented by reference TRBV7-2 and TRBJ1-5, the full variable domain reads GAGVSQSPSNKVTEKGKDVELRCDPISGHTALYWYRQSLGQGLEFLIYFQGNSAPDKSGLPSDRFSAERTGGSVSTLTIQRTQQEDSAVYLCASSFSAGDQPQHFGDGTRLSIL.

In the case of this clonotype: At one of its ends the junction is not consistent with the germline gene, which may arise from a read error. This rearrangement joins TRBV10-3 to TRBJ2-2; 9 nucleotides agree with TRBD1. This CDR3 has 14 amino acids. From germline, CDR1 is ENHRY and CDR2 SYGVKD. For the CDR3, the DNA is TGTGCCATCAGGGGGACAGGGAACCCCGGGGAGCTGTTTTTT. Translated, it gives CAIRGTGNPGELFF.

This clonotype has a count of ten or more. The chain employs TRBV7-2 and TRBJ2-1; D may be TRBD2 (6 bases). Germline V lookup: CDR1 SGHTA, CDR2 FQGNSA. CDR3 length equals 14 residues. Trimming cost V 8 bases and J 7 bases, with 18 bases left between them. CDR3 nucleotide sequence: TGTGCCAGCCGTCAGGGACTGGAGGGGAATGAGCAGTTCTTC. Amino acids: CASRQGLEGNEQFF.

This chain connects TRBV6-4 to TRBJ2-2; TRBD2 agrees at 7 bases. V lost 7 bases, J lost 3 bases, and 5 bases stayed unmatched. CDR3 length: 14 residues. The germline V gene has CDR1 MRHNA and CDR2 SNTAGT. CDR3 sequence: CASKASGDTGELFF. CDR3 nucleotides: TGTGCCAGCAAGGCTAGCGGAGACACCGGGGAGCTGTTTTTT.

This clonotype occurred a few times. The J gene is TRBJ1-4, the V gene TRBV4-2; D is possibly TRBD1 (5 bases). Germline values: CDR1 LGHNA, CDR2 YNFKEQ. Trimming pared 0 bases from V and 7 bases from J, leaving 15 bases between. The length of the CDR3 is 16 residues. CDR3 bases: TGTGCCAGCAGCCAAGATTACCGGGGCGGGAGTGAAAAACTGTTTTTT. This gives the protein CASSQDYRGGSEKLFF.

This clonotype showed up many times. The DNA for the CDR3 is TGTGCCAGCAGCTTAGCGGGGGCCACCCGAGGGTCCCAGTACTTC. This encodes CASSLAGATRGSQYF. V gene TRBV7-2 combines with J gene TRBJ2-5; D might be TRBD1 (6 bases). The CDR3 length is 15 residues. Trimming left V 0 bases short and J 9 bases short, with 17 bases between. Germline V gene lookup returns CDR1 SGHTA and CDR2 FQGNSA.

The chain recombines TRBV29-1 with TRBJ1-1; D perhaps matches TRBD1 (5 bases). This CDR3 is built from 12 residues. Germline CDR1 SQVTM, CDR2 ANQGSEA. Deletions cut 2 bases from V and 4 bases from J, with 8 bases between. CDR3 DNA sequence: TGCAGCGTTGAAAAGGGGCTCACTGAAGCTTTCTTT. This sequence encodes CSVEKGLTEAFF.

The table lists this clonotype with a few counts. V gene TRBV5-1 combines with J gene TRBJ1-2; D remains ambiguous. Looked up from germline, CDR1 is SGHRS and CDR2 is YFSETQ. Trimming took off 5 bases at V and 7 bases at J, with 15 bases between the two ends. This CDR3 region has 13 residues. The CDR3 loop reads CASSPEPSGGYTF. CDR3 nucleotides: TGCGCCAGCAGTCCCGAACCCTCCGGTGGCTACACCTTC. Together with reference TRBV5-1 and TRBJ1-2, the CDR3 gives the full variable domain: KAGVTQTPRYLIKTRGQQVTLSCSPISGHRSVSWYQQTPGQGLQFLFEYFSETQRNKGNFPGRFSGRQFSNSRSEMNVSTLELGDSALYLCASSPEPSGGYTFGSGTRLTVV.

This clonotype was observed a handful of times. This sequence joins TRBV7-2 and TRBJ1-5; D may be TRBD1 (6 bases). This CDR3 is 17 amino acids long. Trimming pared 5 bases from V and 2 bases from J, leaving 19 bases between. Germline V gives CDR1 SGHTA, CDR2 FQGNSA. The CDR3 protein is CASSPANRVIRNQPQHF. The CDR3 DNA sequence: TGTGCCAGCAGCCCGGCTAACAGGGTTATCCGCAATCAGCCCCAGCATTTT.

This clonotype was counted between two and nine times. The chain is built from TRBV9 and TRBJ1-4, with D uncertain. V was cut by 3 bases and J by 5 bases, with 20 bases left in between. This CDR3 is 17 amino acids long. Per the germline V gene, CDR1 is SGDLS and CDR2 is YYNGEE. CDR3 DNA: TGTGCCAGCAGCGGTAGGTCCTCCCGGGGAACGAATGAAAAACTGTTTTTT. This translates into CASSGRSSRGTNEKLFF. The full variable domain, with the rest looked up from reference TRBV9 and TRBJ1-4, is DSGVTQTPKHLITATGQRVTLRCSPRSGDLSVYWYQQSLDQGLQFLIQYYNGEERAKGNILERFSAQQFPDLHSELNLSSLELGDSALYFCASSGRSSRGTNEKLFFGSGTQLSVL.

The chain carries TRBV10-1 and TRBJ2-3, with TRBD2 matching 8 bases. Trimming at V came to 0 bases and at J to 2 bases, leaving 4 bases not matched to a gene. Germline loops: CDR1 WNHNN, CDR2 SYGVQD (reference sequence). The CDR3 loop spans 16 amino acids. CDR3 in DNA: TGCGCCAGCAGTGAGTCTAGGCGGGGGGTCACAGATACGCAGTATTTT. Its protein is CASSESRRGVTDTQYF.

V usage is TRBV4-3 and J usage is TRBJ2-3; 7 nucleotides line up with TRBD1. With 4 bases clipped from V and 0 bases from J, the junction kept 10 bases outside the gene matches. From germline, CDR1 is LGHNA and CDR2 YSLEER. This CDR3 comprises 17 residues. The CDR3 bases are TGCGCCAGCAGCCGAGCCGGGACAGCGGTTAGCACAGATACGCAGTATTTT. It yields the protein CASSRAGTAVSTDTQYF.

The chain employs TRBV18 and TRBJ2-7; TRBD1 aligns across 10 bases. The CDR3 runs 14 residues. Losses at the gene ends were 3 bases for V and 4 bases for J; bases not matched to a gene: 3. Germline lookup yields CDR1 KGHSH and CDR2 LQKENI. The CDR3 is CASSPRDRGYEQYF. For the CDR3, the DNA is TGTGCCAGCTCACCGAGGGACAGGGGATACGAGCAGTACTTC.

To note about this clonotype: This may arise from a read error, as a much more abundant clone is one base away. The chain is built from TRBV6-5 and TRBJ1-1, with 7 bases matching TRBD1. The CDR3 has 14 amino acids. Germline CDR1 MNHEY, CDR2 SVGAGI. J gave up 1 base and V 1 base, and 0 bases lay outside the gene matches. Written as DNA, the CDR3 is TGTGCCAGCAGTTACTGGACAGGGAACACTGAAGCTTTCTTT. It is translated as CASSYWTGNTEAFF.

There are a few counts of this clonotype. CDR3 region: CASSPMVTDYNEQFF. The CDR3 DNA follows: TGTGCCAGCAGCCCCATGGTTACGGACTACAATGAGCAGTTCTTC. V usage is TRBV7-3 and J usage is TRBJ2-1; D remains unclear. The CDR3 is made up of 15 amino acids. V was clipped by 5 bases and J by 3 bases, with 14 bases between them. Per germline, CDR1 SGHTA and CDR2 FQGTGA.

This sequence joins TRBV20-1 and TRBJ1-2, with 11 bases identical to TRBD1. Trimming cost V 4 bases and J 3 bases; bases outside gene matches: 4. Germline assignment: CDR1 DFQATT and CDR2 SNEGSKA (reference sequence). The CDR3 runs 14 residues. The CDR3 coding sequence is TGCAGTGCTACTAAGGGACAGGGGGACTATGGCTACACCTTC. The encoded protein is CSATKGQGDYGYTF.

This clonotype appeared a few times. The gene calls are TRBV2 and TRBJ1-5; no reliable D call. Germline V gives CDR1 SNHLY, CDR2 FYNNEI. Trimming took 6 bases from V and 7 from J, leaving 10 bases between them. The CDR3 loop spans 12 amino acids. DNA of the CDR3: TGTGCCAGCAGGAATGTTAGGCAGCCCCAGCATTTT. It specifies CASRNVRQPQHF.

This chain links TRBV27 with TRBJ2-4; the match to TRBD1 covers 7 bases. This CDR3 spans 15 amino acids. The germline V gene encodes CDR1 MNHEY and CDR2 SMNVEV (reference sequence). The V segment lost 8 bases and the J segment 8 bases; nucleotides outside the gene matches: 15. In nucleotides, the CDR3 is TGTGCCAGCGCGGTTTGGGGCGAGGGGGCGCACATTCAGTACTTC. It codes for CASAVWGEGAHIQYF.